Below, one T cell receptor beta chain is given with its context. The target antigen is unknown. A multiplex PCR was run with 60 Vbeta primers and 13 Jbeta primers. Study processing details: It was a later analysis that counted 79 million or so unique TCR beta chains, of which roughly 11 million were shared. Clones were read by immunoSEQ multiplex PCR, and TCRdb kept only the in-frame ones, dropping some. From that table come the V and J calls and clone size; the DNA was used to work out D and trimming. The sample lists 180,000 or so clones, roughly 78% occurring once. The data derive from a study of cytomegalovirus exposure and HLA in healthy donors. Study conclusions and caveats: The study had only CMV serostatus as immune exposure information.

CDR3 length: 15 amino acids. Germline assignment: CDR1 SGHTA and CDR2 FQGTGA. The V and J ends lost 4 bases and 3 bases, in that order; junction bases with no gene match: 6. This sequence originates from a woman in her twenties or thirties in good health and CMV-seronegative. The sequencing input was PBMCs. V gene TRBV7-3 combines with J gene TRBJ2-5, with 9 bases identical to TRBD1. The CDR3 nucleotides are TGTGCCAGCAGCTCCCCGGGACAGGGAAAAGAGACCCAGTACTTC. Its translation is CASSSPGQGKETQYF.